This T cell receptor beta chain was sequenced in a study of T cell repertoires in cytomegalovirus infection. Study-level background: Recently identified HLA-C-restricted CMV epitopes were used, and well-studied HLA-B-restricted CMV epitopes were used as well. Public TCR beta signatures indicated both CMV infection and matching HLA type.

Findings and caveats of the study: HLA-C-restricted CMV-specific TCR beta clonotypes prevailed in the ex vivo response. Identification of carriers of CMV plus the relevant HLA was performed using cumulative public TCR beta family frequency.

Only a few counts were recorded for this clonotype. What it binds is unknown. TCRdb recomputed calls from the reads with MiXCR, one row per CDR3 protein. The sample holds roughly 500,000 distinct CDR3 sequences, about 39% seen once. The sample consisted of cultured PBMCs, taken from culture after CMV antigen stimulation. The receptor was isolated from a human donor in good health (CMV status not recorded). Some clones in this sample may be carry-over from other donors' samples.

The CDR3 sequence: CASSPETSGRREQFF. CDR3 nucleotides: TGTGCCAGCAGCCCCGAGACTAGCGGGAGACGTGAGCAGTTCTTC. The chain recombines TRBV7-2 with TRBJ2-1, with 12 bases matching TRBD2. V dropped 5 bases and J dropped 9; count of bases not matched to a gene: 8. Germline CDR1 and CDR2: SGHTA and FQGNSA. The CDR3 spans 15 residues. Full variable domain (remainder filled in from reference TRBV7-2 and TRBJ2-1): GAGVSQSPSNKVTEKGKDVELRCDPISGHTALYWYRQSLGQGLEFLIYFQGNSAPDKSGLPSDRFSAERTGGSVSTLTIQRTQQEDSAVYLCASSPETSGRREQFFGPGTRLTVL.